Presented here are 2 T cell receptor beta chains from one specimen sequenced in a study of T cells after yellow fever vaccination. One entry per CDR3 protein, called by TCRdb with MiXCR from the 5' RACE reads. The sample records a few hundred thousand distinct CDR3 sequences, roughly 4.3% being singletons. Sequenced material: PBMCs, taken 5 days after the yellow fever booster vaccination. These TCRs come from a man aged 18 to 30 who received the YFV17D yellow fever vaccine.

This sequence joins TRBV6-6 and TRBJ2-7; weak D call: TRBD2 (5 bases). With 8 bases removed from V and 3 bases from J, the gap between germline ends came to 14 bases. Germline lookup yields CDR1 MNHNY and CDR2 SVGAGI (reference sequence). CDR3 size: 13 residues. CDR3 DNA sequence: TGTGCCAGCGCCCAAGGAGGCTTCTACGAGCAGTACGTC. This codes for CASAQGGFYEQYV.

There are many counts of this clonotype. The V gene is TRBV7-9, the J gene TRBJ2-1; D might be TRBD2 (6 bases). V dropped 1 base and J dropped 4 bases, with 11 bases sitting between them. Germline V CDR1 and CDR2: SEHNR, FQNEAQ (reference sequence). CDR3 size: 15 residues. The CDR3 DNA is TGTGCCAGCAGCTTAGGATCCGGGAGATACAATGAGCAGTTCTTC. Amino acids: CASSLGSGRYNEQFF.